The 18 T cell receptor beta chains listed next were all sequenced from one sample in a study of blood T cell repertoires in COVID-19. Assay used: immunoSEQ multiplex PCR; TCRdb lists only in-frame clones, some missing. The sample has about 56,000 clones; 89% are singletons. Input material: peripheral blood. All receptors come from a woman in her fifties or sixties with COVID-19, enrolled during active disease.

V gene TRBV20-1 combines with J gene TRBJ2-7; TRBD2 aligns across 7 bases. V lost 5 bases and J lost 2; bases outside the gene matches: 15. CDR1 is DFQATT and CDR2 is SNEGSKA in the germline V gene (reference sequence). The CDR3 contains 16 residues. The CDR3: CSARGGRAGPAYEQYF. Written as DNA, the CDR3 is TGCAGTGCTCGTGGCGGCAGAGCGGGGCCAGCCTACGAGCAGTACTTC.

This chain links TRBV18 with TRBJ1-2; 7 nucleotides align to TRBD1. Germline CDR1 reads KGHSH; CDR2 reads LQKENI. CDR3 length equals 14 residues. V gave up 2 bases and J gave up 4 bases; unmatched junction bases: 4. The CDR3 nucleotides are TGTGCCAGCTCACCAACAAGGGACAGCTATGGCTACACCTTC. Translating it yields CASSPTRDSYGYTF. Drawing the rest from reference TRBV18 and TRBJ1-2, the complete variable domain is NAGVMQNPRHLVRRRGQEARLRCSPMKGHSHVYWYRQLPEEGLKFMVYLQKENIIDESGMPKERFSAEFPKEGPSILRIQQVVRGDSAAYFCASSPTRDSYGYTFGSGTRLTVV.

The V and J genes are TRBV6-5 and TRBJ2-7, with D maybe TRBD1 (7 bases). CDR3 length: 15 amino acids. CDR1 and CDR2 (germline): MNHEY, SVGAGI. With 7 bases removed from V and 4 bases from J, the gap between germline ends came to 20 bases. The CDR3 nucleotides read TGTGCCAGCATCCCCGGCGGGACAGTCTTTTACGAGCAGTACTTC. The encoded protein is CASIPGGTVFYEQYF.

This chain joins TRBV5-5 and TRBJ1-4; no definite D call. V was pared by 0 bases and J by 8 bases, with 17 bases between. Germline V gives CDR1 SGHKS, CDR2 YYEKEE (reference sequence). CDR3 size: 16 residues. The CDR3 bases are TGTGCCAGCAGCTTGGAGATTCGGGGTGGTAGGGAAAAACTGTTTTTT. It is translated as CASSLEIRGGREKLFF.

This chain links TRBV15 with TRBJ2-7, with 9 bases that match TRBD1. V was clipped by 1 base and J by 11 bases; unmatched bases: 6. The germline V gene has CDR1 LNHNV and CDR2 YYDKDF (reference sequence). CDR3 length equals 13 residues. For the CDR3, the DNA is TGTGCCACCAGCAGAGCTCGGACAGGGGAAAAGTACTTC. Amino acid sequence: CATSRARTGEKYF.

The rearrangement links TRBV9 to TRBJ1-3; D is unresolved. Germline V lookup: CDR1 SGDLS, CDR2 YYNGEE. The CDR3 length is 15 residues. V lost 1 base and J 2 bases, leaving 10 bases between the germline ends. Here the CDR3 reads CASSVNPEAGNTIYF. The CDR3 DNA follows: TGTGCCAGCAGCGTAAATCCAGAGGCTGGAAACACCATATATTTT.

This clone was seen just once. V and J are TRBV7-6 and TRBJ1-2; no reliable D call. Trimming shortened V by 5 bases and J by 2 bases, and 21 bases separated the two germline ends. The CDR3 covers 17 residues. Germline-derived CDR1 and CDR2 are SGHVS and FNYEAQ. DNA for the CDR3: TGTGCCAGCAGCAGAATATGGGCCCAGGATGGAAACTATGGCTACACCTTC. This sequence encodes CASSRIWAQDGNYGYTF.

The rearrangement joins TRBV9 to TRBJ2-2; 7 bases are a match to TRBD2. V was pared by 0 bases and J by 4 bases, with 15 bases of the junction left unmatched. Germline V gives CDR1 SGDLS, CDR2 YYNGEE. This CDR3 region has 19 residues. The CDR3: CASSVATGGLLDPTGELFF. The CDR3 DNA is TGTGCCAGCAGCGTAGCTACGGGGGGACTACTCGACCCCACCGGGGAGCTGTTTTTT.

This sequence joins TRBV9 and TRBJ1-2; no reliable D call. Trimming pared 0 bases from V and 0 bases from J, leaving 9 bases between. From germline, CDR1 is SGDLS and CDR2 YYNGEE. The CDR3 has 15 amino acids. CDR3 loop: CASSVGGYANYGYTF. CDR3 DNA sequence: TGTGCCAGCAGCGTAGGCGGGTACGCTAACTATGGCTACACCTTC.

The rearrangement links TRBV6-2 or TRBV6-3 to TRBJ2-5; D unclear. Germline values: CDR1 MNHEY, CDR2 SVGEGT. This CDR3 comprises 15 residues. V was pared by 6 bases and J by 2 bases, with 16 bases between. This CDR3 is CASSRYPVAQETQYF. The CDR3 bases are TGTGCCAGCAGCCGATATCCAGTAGCACAAGAGACCCAGTACTTC.

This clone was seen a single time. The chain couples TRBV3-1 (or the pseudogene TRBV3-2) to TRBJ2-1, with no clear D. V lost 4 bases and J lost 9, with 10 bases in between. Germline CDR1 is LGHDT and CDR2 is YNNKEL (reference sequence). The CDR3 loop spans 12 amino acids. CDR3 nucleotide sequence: TGTGCCAGCAGCCTATATTCGGGTGAGCAGTTCTTC. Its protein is CASSLYSGEQFF.

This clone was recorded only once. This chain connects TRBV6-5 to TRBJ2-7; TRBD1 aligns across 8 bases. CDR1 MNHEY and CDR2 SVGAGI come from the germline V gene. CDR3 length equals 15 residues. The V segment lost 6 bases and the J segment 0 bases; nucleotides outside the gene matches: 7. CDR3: CASSLTTGGSYEQYF. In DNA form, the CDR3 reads TGTGCCAGCAGCCTAACTACAGGGGGCTCCTACGAGCAGTACTTC.

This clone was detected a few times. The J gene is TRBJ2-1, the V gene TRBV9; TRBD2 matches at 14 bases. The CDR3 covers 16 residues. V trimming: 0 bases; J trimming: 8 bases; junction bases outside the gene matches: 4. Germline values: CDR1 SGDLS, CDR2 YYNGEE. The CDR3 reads CASSVGGTSGSYEQFF. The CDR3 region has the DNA TGTGCCAGCAGCGTAGGCGGGACTAGCGGGAGCTATGAGCAGTTCTTC.

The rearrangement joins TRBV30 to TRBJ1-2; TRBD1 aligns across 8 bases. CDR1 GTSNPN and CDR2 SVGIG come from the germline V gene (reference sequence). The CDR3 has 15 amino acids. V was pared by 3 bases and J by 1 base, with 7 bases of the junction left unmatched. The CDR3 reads CAWRPRGQFNYGYTF. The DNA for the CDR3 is TGTGCCTGGAGGCCCAGGGGGCAGTTTAACTATGGCTACACCTTC. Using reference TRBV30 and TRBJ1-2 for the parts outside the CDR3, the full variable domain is SQTIHQWPATLVQPVGSPLSLECTVEGTSNPNLYWYRQAAGRGLQLLFYSVGIGQISSEVPQNLSASRPQDRQFILSSKKLLLSDSGFYLCAWRPRGQFNYGYTFGSGTRLTVV.

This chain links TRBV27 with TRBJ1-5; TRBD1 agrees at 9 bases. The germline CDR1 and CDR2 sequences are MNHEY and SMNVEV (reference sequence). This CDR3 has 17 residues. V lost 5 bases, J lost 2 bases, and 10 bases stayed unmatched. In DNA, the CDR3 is TGTGCCAGCAGTCCCCTCTCCACAGGGGGCGGCAATCAGCCCCAGCATTTT. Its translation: CASSPLSTGGGNQPQHF.

The CDR3 nucleotides read TGTGCCAGCAGGGACAGGGAGGTGGGCACAGATACGCAGTATTTT. Residues: CASRDREVGTDTQYF. The gene calls are TRBV27 and TRBJ2-3; the match to TRBD1 covers 8 bases. The CDR3 consists of 15 residues. CDR1 is MNHEY and CDR2 is SMNVEV in the germline V gene (reference sequence). V shed 6 bases and J 1 base; nucleotides not matched to a gene: 6.

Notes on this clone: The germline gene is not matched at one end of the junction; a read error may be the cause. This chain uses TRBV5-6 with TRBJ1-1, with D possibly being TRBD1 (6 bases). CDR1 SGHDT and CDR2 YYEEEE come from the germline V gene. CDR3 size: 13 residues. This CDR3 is CASSSPGHTEAFF. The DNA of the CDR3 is TGTGCCAGCAGCTCACCGGGACACACAGAAGCTTTCTTT.

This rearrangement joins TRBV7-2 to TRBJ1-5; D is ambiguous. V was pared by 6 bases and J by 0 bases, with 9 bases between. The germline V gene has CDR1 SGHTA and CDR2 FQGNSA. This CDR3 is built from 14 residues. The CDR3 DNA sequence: TGTGCCAGCAGTCCCGGTTATAGCAATCAGCCCCAGCATTTT. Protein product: CASSPGYSNQPQHF.